One sample yielded the 12 T cell receptor beta chains listed below, sequenced in a study of T cell changes during pregnancy in multiple sclerosis (dated by TCRdb to between 2018 and 2020). Receptor amplification or capture employed the immunoSEQ multiplex PCR assay. Here the immuneACCESS table is served through TCRdb, limited to in-frame sequences with V and J called. Missing clones are a known gap in these copies; in checked studies unresolved V genes cover under half, and the rest lacks a known reason. The table for this sample lists approximately 89,000 clones; 94% of them were counted only once. The ten most abundant clones make up under 2% of the sample. The source material was peripheral blood, sampled after pregnancy. These receptors were collected from a female donor in good health, enrolled as a control in a pregnancy study.

This chain uses TRBV6-1 with TRBJ2-2; 7 bases are shared with TRBD1. Germline CDR1 MNHNS, CDR2 SASEGT. This CDR3 contains 15 residues. Trimming took 6 bases from V and 1 from J; bases not matched to a gene: 5. CDR3 in amino acids: CASSAGTVNTGELFF. The CDR3 DNA reads as TGTGCCAGCAGCGCCGGGACAGTGAACACCGGGGAGCTGTTTTTT.

V and J are TRBV28 and TRBJ2-2; weak D call: TRBD2 (5 bases). Trimming removed 6 bases from V and 2 bases from J, with 16 bases in between. The V gene's germline CDR1 is MDHEN and CDR2 SYDVKM. This CDR3 comprises 16 residues. The CDR3: CASSPLGLDNTGELFF. As DNA, the CDR3 is TGTGCCAGCAGCCCCCTTGGACTTGATAACACCGGGGAGCTGTTTTTT.

The J gene is TRBJ2-3, the V gene TRBV28; TRBD2 matches 12 bases. The germline V gene has CDR1 MDHEN and CDR2 SYDVKM. The ends lost 1 base at V and 6 bases at J; junction bases unmatched: 5. CDR3 length equals 16 residues. The CDR3 DNA reads as TGTGCCAGCAGTTTATTGACTAGCGGGAGATTGGATACGCAGTATTTT. Its translation is CASSLLTSGRLDTQYF.

The chain uses TRBV9 and TRBJ1-2; tentatively, D is TRBD1 (5 bases). Germline CDR1 is SGDLS and CDR2 is YYNGEE. The CDR3 spans 14 residues. V was trimmed by 4 bases and J by 1 base, leaving 11 bases between them. The CDR3: CASSLATVNYGYTF. The CDR3 region has the DNA TGTGCCAGCAGCCTTGCGACAGTTAACTATGGCTACACCTTC.

This clone was seen once. The chain has TRBV7-2 and TRBJ2-7; weak D call: TRBD2 (5 bases). Germline V gives CDR1 SGHTA, CDR2 FQGNSA. The CDR3 loop spans 13 amino acids. The V gene lost 2 bases and the J gene lost 1 base, with 6 bases spanning the gap. The DNA for the CDR3 is TGTGCCAGCAGCTTAACTAGTTCCTACGAGCAGTACTTC. Residues: CASSLTSSYEQYF.

This chain uses TRBV9 with TRBJ2-1; 8 positions match TRBD1. The germline V gene has CDR1 SGDLS and CDR2 YYNGEE. The CDR3 covers 15 residues. V was pared by 0 bases and J by 4 bases, with 3 bases of the junction left unmatched. The CDR3 DNA follows: TGTGCCAGCAGCGTAGACGGGACAGGATACAATGAGCAGTTCTTC. Its translation is CASSVDGTGYNEQFF.

V and J are TRBV4-1 and TRBJ2-7, with D possibly TRBD2 on 6 matching bases. V was pared by 4 bases and J by 2 bases, with 18 bases between. Germline CDR1 reads MGHRA; CDR2 reads YSYEKL. The CDR3 spans 16 residues. The CDR3 is CASSPAGQPNTYEQYF. CDR3 sequence (DNA): TGCGCCAGCAGCCCGGCGGGGCAGCCGAATACCTACGAGCAGTACTTC.

This clone is a singleton in its sample. The V gene is TRBV5-4, the J gene TRBJ2-7; TRBD2 matches 8 bases. CDR1 is SGHNT, CDR2 YYREEE, per germline (reference sequence). J gave up 7 bases and V 0 bases, and 6 bases lay outside the gene matches. The CDR3 spans 14 residues. CDR3 amino acids: CASSLVSGTGEQYF. The CDR3 DNA reads as TGTGCCAGCAGCTTGGTTAGCGGGACGGGGGAGCAGTACTTC. The full variable domain, with the rest looked up from reference TRBV5-4 and TRBJ2-7, is ETGVTQSPTHLIKTRGQQVTLRCSSQSGHNTVSWYQQALGQGPQFIFQYYREEENGRGNFPPRFSGLQFPNYSSELNVNALELDDSALYLCASSLVSGTGEQYFGPGTRLTVT.

This clone was observed once. The chain carries TRBV19 and TRBJ1-1, with 8 bases matching TRBD1. Per the germline V gene, CDR1 is LNHDA and CDR2 is SQIVND (reference sequence). There are 16 residues in the CDR3. V lost 6 bases, J lost 4 bases, and 13 bases stayed unmatched. The DNA of the CDR3 is TGTGCCAGTAGCCTACTACAGGGGGTGCGGGGCACTGAAGCTTTCTTT. This gives the protein CASSLLQGVRGTEAFF. Combining the CDR3 with reference TRBV19 and TRBJ1-1 gives the whole variable domain DGGITQSPKYLFRKEGQNVTLSCEQNLNHDAMYWYRQDPGQGLRLIYYSQIVNDFQKGDIAEGYSVSREKKESFPLTVTSAQKNPTAFYLCASSLLQGVRGTEAFFGQGTRLTVV.

The chain recombines TRBV5-1 with TRBJ2-6, with TRBD1 matching over 9 bases. V gave up 0 bases and J gave up 2 bases; unmatched junction bases: 3. The CDR3 spans 17 residues. Per germline, CDR1 SGHRS and CDR2 YFSETQ. The CDR3 is CASSLVTGGTGANVLTF. In DNA form, the CDR3 reads TGCGCCAGCAGCTTGGTTACAGGGGGCACTGGGGCCAACGTCCTGACTTTC.

The sample holds one count of this clone. The CDR3 is CASSKTGPGEQFF. CDR3 coding DNA: TGTGCCAGCAGCAAGACAGGGCCGGGTGAGCAGTTCTTC. The chain carries TRBV7-7 and TRBJ2-1; TRBD1 matches 7 bases. V dropped 5 bases and J dropped 9; count of bases not matched to a gene: 7. CDR1 is SSHAT, CDR2 FNYEAQ, per germline (reference sequence). This CDR3 comprises 13 residues.

This sequence joins TRBV5-6 and TRBJ1-4; 7 bases fit TRBD1. Losses at the gene ends were 4 bases for V and 5 bases for J; bases not matched to a gene: 2. CDR1 and CDR2 from the germline V gene are SGHDT and YYEEEE. The length of the CDR3 is 13 residues. DNA of the CDR3: TGTGCCAGCAGCATGGACAGGAATGAAAAACTGTTTTTT. Translated: CASSMDRNEKLFF.